This entry lists 24 T cell receptor beta chains sequenced from one sample in a study of blood T cell repertoires in COVID-19. Some clones are missing from TCRdb's copy, which holds only in-frame ones; the method was immunoSEQ multiplex PCR. The sample yields some 270,000 clones, 70% to 90% seen once. Sequenced sample: peripheral blood. The source is a human donor with COVID-19, enrolled during active disease. The donor label of this sample is uncertain.

CDR3 bases: TGTGCCAGCAGTTATCGGACAGGGCGAGCTTTCTTT. Translating gives CASSYRTGRAFF. J is TRBJ1-1 and V is TRBV6-5, with TRBD1 matching 8 bases. Trimming removed 3 bases from V and 10 bases from J; junction bases left unmatched: 4. Germline V gene data show CDR1 as MNHEY and CDR2 as SVGAGI. This CDR3 region has 12 residues.

This chain connects TRBV7-8 to TRBJ1-5; D is perhaps TRBD1 (6 bases). Germline loops: CDR1 SGHVS, CDR2 FQNEAQ. The CDR3 extends over 17 amino acids. The V and J ends lost 0 bases and 2 bases respectively, with 14 bases between them. This CDR3 is CASSLAPTGRGNQPQHF. CDR3 coding DNA: TGTGCCAGCAGCTTAGCCCCTACAGGGCGAGGCAATCAGCCCCAGCATTTT.

This clone was observed a few times. The rearrangement joins TRBV5-4 to TRBJ1-2; 7 positions agree with TRBD1. Germline CDR1 is SGHNT and CDR2 is YYREEE (reference sequence). CDR3 length equals 15 residues. V lost 0 bases, J lost 6 bases, and 8 bases stayed unmatched. The CDR3 nucleotides read TGTGCCAGCAGCTTGGAGGTCAGGGGGTTAGATGGCTACACCTTC. This encodes CASSLEVRGLDGYTF. The full variable domain, in which reference TRBV5-4 and TRBJ1-2 provide the parts outside the CDR3, is ETGVTQSPTHLIKTRGQQVTLRCSSQSGHNTVSWYQQALGQGPQFIFQYYREEENGRGNFPPRFSGLQFPNYSSELNVNALELDDSALYLCASSLEVRGLDGYTFGSGTRLTVV.

V usage is TRBV5-1 and J usage is TRBJ2-7; TRBD2 aligns across 9 bases. The CDR3 totals 13 residues. Germline assignment: CDR1 SGHRS and CDR2 YFSETQ. V dropped 6 bases and J dropped 5; count of bases not matched to a gene: 6. The CDR3 nucleotides read TGCGCCAGCAAGGTAGCGGGAGAGAACGAGCAGTACTTC. Protein product: CASKVAGENEQYF.

This clone was recorded a few times. One end of the junction fails to match germline, which may point to a read error. The rearrangement uses TRBV28 and TRBJ1-1; D ambiguous. Per germline, CDR1 MDHEN and CDR2 SYDVKM. The length of the CDR3 is 13 residues. Here the CDR3 reads CASAWTVKTEAFF. The CDR3, as DNA: TGTGCCAGCGCCTGGACTGTGAAGACTGAAGCTTTCTTT.

The chain combines TRBV6-9 with TRBJ2-5, with D possibly being TRBD1 (6 bases). This CDR3 contains 14 residues. CDR1 MNHGY and CDR2 SVAAGI come from the germline V gene. Trimming took off 5 bases at V and 1 base at J, with 11 bases between the two ends. DNA of the CDR3: TGTGCCAGCAGTGGGGACATCTTCCAAGAGACCCAGTACTTC. It codes for CASSGDIFQETQYF.

This clone has just one count. The V and J genes are TRBV15 and TRBJ1-1, with TRBD1 as a possible D gene (5 bases). The CDR3 loop spans 15 amino acids. V lost 5 bases to trimming and J lost 7 bases, with 20 bases between them. Germline loops: CDR1 LNHNV, CDR2 YYDKDF (reference sequence). This CDR3 reads CATSPRNRNSLEAFF. CDR3 nucleotide sequence: TGTGCCACCAGCCCTCGAAACAGGAACAGTCTTGAAGCTTTCTTT.

In this sample, this clone turned up a few times. V and J are TRBV3-1 (or the pseudogene TRBV3-2) and TRBJ1-4, with TRBD1 matching over 9 bases. This CDR3 comprises 14 residues. Losses at the gene ends were 4 bases for V and 8 bases for J; bases not matched to a gene: 5. The germline gives CDR1 LGHDT, CDR2 YNNKEL (reference sequence). DNA of the CDR3: TGTGCCAGCAGCCGGACAGGGGTGGACGAAAAACTGTTTTTT. It specifies CASSRTGVDEKLFF.

This clone was observed a few times. The chain carries TRBV9 and TRBJ1-3, with 10 bases that match TRBD1. Germline V gene lookup returns CDR1 SGDLS and CDR2 YYNGEE. This CDR3 has 16 residues. Trimming took 0 bases from V and 8 from J; bases not matched to a gene: 8. CDR3 in amino acids: CASSVDSPGTGDTIYF. The CDR3 DNA reads as TGTGCCAGCAGCGTAGATAGCCCCGGGACAGGGGACACCATATATTTT.

This chain joins TRBV7-2 and TRBJ2-5; no definite D call. The CDR3 is 14 residues long. The V gene lost 3 bases and the J gene lost 2 bases, with 10 bases spanning the gap. CDR1 is SGHTA, CDR2 FQGNSA, per germline. CDR3 sequence reads: CASSFRLTQETQYF. In DNA form, the CDR3 reads TGTGCCAGCAGCTTTCGACTGACTCAAGAGACCCAGTACTTC.

The chain combines TRBV7-2 with TRBJ2-2; the D gene is possibly TRBD1 (5 bases). V was trimmed by 1 base and J by 4 bases, leaving 10 bases between them. The CDR3 extends over 15 amino acids. CDR1 and CDR2 from the germline V gene are SGHTA and FQGNSA. CDR3 sequence (DNA): TGTGCCAGCAGCTTAGGGGGCGGACGCACCGGGGAGCTGTTTTTT. As protein: CASSLGGGRTGELFF. The complete variable domain, with remaining parts taken from reference TRBV7-2 and TRBJ2-2, reads GAGVSQSPSNKVTEKGKDVELRCDPISGHTALYWYRQSLGQGLEFLIYFQGNSAPDKSGLPSDRFSAERTGGSVSTLTIQRTQQEDSAVYLCASSLGGGRTGELFFGEGSRLTVL.

The chain has TRBV7-2 and TRBJ2-2, with no clear D. Germline assignment: CDR1 SGHTA and CDR2 FQGNSA. Trimming cost V 5 bases and J 5 bases, with 6 bases left between them. The CDR3 totals 12 residues. The CDR3 spells CASSPRTGELFF. CDR3 bases: TGTGCCAGCAGCCCTAGGACCGGGGAGCTGTTTTTT.

This clone was observed a handful of times. Other DNA sequences of this sample code for an identical CDR3. J is TRBJ1-1 and V is TRBV3-1 (or the pseudogene TRBV3-2), with 7 bases lining up with TRBD1. Germline V gives CDR1 LGHDT, CDR2 YNNKEL (reference sequence). Losses at the gene ends were 4 bases for V and 1 base for J; bases not matched to a gene: 3. The CDR3 has 14 residues. DNA for the CDR3: TGTGCCAGCAGCCTACGGGACAGGAACACTGAAGCTTTCTTT. Translated, it gives CASSLRDRNTEAFF.

The chain links TRBV7-9 to TRBJ2-2; D is undetermined. Germline loops: CDR1 SEHNR, CDR2 FQNEAQ (reference sequence). V lost 0 bases, J lost 6 bases, and 17 bases lay in between. The CDR3 has 17 amino acids. As DNA, the CDR3 is TGTGCCAGCAGCTTAGCGTTCGAACAGTCCGTTCCCGGGGAGCTGTTTTTT. Its translation is CASSLAFEQSVPGELFF.

The chain employs TRBV5-1 and TRBJ1-1; TRBD1 might be the D (5 bases). There are 13 residues in the CDR3. The ends were cut back, 3 bases at V and 2 bases at J, with 8 bases in the middle. Germline V gives CDR1 SGHRS, CDR2 YFSETQ. The CDR3 region is CASSSDINTEAFF. As DNA, the CDR3 is TGCGCCAGCAGCTCGGACATTAACACTGAAGCTTTCTTT. Full variable domain (rest looked up from reference TRBV5-1 and TRBJ1-1): KAGVTQTPRYLIKTRGQQVTLSCSPISGHRSVSWYQQTPGQGLQFLFEYFSETQRNKGNFPGRFSGRQFSNSRSEMNVSTLELGDSALYLCASSSDINTEAFFGQGTRLTVV.

The chain employs TRBV19 and TRBJ2-2; 8 bases map to TRBD1. This CDR3 is built from 15 residues. V shed 7 bases and J 2 bases; nucleotides not matched to a gene: 6. Germline-derived CDR1 and CDR2 are LNHDA and SQIVND (reference sequence). CDR3 in DNA: TGTGCCAGTATCAAGGACAGGGTCAACACCGGGGAGCTGTTTTTT. Its protein is CASIKDRVNTGELFF.

The chain combines TRBV30 with TRBJ2-3, with TRBD1 as a possible D gene (6 bases). Trimming removed 2 bases from V and 2 bases from J, with 8 bases in between. CDR3 length: 13 residues. CDR1 and CDR2 from the germline V gene are GTSNPN and SVGIG (reference sequence). The CDR3, as DNA: TGTGCCTGGAGTAGGGGGACCACAGATACGCAGTATTTT. Amino acid sequence: CAWSRGTTDTQYF.

This rearrangement joins TRBV11-2 to TRBJ2-7; 7 bases are a match to TRBD1. CDR1 and CDR2 from the germline V gene are SGHAT and FQNNGV. The ends lost 4 bases at V and 3 bases at J; junction bases unmatched: 9. The CDR3 has 15 amino acids. CDR3 bases: TGTGCCAGCAGCTCACCCACGACAGGGTTCTACGAGCAGTACTTC. This encodes CASSSPTTGFYEQYF.

This chain joins TRBV11-3 and TRBJ2-2; possibly TRBD2 for D (6 bases). CDR1 SGHNT and CDR2 YENEEA come from the germline V gene. This CDR3 has 14 amino acids. V dropped 0 bases and J dropped 7 bases, with 9 bases sitting between them. CDR3 region: CASSLDTRGGELFF. The CDR3 nucleotides are TGTGCCAGCAGCTTAGATACGCGGGGCGGGGAGCTGTTTTTT.

This sequence joins TRBV12-3 or TRBV12-4 and TRBJ2-5; TRBD1 matches 7 bases. The V and J ends lost 6 bases and 2 bases, in that order; junction bases with no gene match: 3. This CDR3 has 13 amino acids. CDR3 sequence (DNA): TGTGCCAGCAGAAGGGACAGACAAGAGACCCAGTACTTC. Protein: CASRRDRQETQYF.

The table lists this clone with a few counts. This chain connects TRBV12-5 to TRBJ2-7; tentative D call: TRBD2 (5 bases). Trimming removed 1 base at V and 6 bases at J, with 10 bases between. CDR3 length: 13 residues. In germline, CDR1 is LGHNT, CDR2 FRNRAP. The CDR3 sequence is CASGLGGPREQYF. CDR3 DNA: TGTGCTAGTGGTTTGGGAGGGCCGCGCGAGCAGTACTTC.

The DNA for the CDR3 is TGTGCCAGCAGCCAACGGGGACAGCACACAGATACGCAGTATTTT. Its translation is CASSQRGQHTDTQYF. The V gene is TRBV2, the J gene TRBJ2-3, with TRBD1 identical over 7 bases. Germline V CDR1 and CDR2: SNHLY, FYNNEI. The CDR3 totals 15 residues. V gave up 6 bases and J gave up 2 bases; unmatched junction bases: 8.

The chain employs TRBV7-9 and TRBJ2-1; a weak D match, TRBD2 (6 bases). Germline CDR1 is SEHNR and CDR2 is FQNEAQ (reference sequence). This CDR3 is built from 14 residues. V lost 1 base to trimming and J lost 7 bases, with 11 bases between them. The CDR3 region is CASSLGLGRNEQFF. The CDR3, as DNA: TGTGCCAGCAGCTTAGGCCTAGGGAGGAATGAGCAGTTCTTC. The whole variable domain, remainder taken from reference TRBV7-9 and TRBJ2-1, is DTGVSQNPRHKITKRGQNVTFRCDPISEHNRLYWYRQTLGQGPEFLTYFQNEAQLEKSRLLSDRFSAERPKGSFSTLEIQRTEQGDSAMYLCASSLGLGRNEQFFGPGTRLTVL.

The chain carries TRBV7-3 and TRBJ2-7, with TRBD2 matching over 13 bases. V was pared by 5 bases and J by 3 bases, with 4 bases of the junction left unmatched. Germline V gene data show CDR1 as SGHTA and CDR2 as FQGTGA. The CDR3 loop spans 15 amino acids. In DNA form, the CDR3 reads TGTGCCAGCAGCCAAGGACTAGCGGGGGTCTACGAGCAGTACTTC. It specifies CASSQGLAGVYEQYF.